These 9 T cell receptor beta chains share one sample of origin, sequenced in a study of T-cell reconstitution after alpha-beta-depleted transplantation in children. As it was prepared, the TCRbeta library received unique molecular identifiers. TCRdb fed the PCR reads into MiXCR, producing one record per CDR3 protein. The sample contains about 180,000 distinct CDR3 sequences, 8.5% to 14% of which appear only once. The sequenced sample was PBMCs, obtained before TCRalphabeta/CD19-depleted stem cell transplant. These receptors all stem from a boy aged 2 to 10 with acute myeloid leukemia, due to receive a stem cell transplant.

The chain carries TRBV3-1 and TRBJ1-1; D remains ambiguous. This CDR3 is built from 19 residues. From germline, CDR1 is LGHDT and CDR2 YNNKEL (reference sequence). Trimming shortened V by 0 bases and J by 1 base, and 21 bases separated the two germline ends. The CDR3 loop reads CASSQEVIIPEQPNTEAFF. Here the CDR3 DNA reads TGTGCCAGCAGCCAAGAAGTTATAATTCCCGAACAGCCGAACACTGAAGCTTTCTTT.

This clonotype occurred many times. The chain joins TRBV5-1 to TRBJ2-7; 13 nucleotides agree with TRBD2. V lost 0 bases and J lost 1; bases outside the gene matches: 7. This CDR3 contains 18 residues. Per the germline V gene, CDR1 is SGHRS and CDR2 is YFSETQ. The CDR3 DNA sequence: TGCGCCAGCAGCTTGGGACTAGCGGGAGGCACAGTGTCCTACGAGCAGTACTTC. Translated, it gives CASSLGLAGGTVSYEQYF. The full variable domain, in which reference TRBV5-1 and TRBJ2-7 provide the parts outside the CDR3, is KAGVTQTPRYLIKTRGQQVTLSCSPISGHRSVSWYQQTPGQGLQFLFEYFSETQRNKGNFPGRFSGRQFSNSRSEMNVSTLELGDSALYLCASSLGLAGGTVSYEQYFGPGTRLTVT.

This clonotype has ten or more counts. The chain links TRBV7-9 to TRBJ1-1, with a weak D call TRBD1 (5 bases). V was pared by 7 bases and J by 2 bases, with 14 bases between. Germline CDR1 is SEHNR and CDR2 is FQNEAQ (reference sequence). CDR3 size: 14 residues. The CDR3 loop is CASTEFQGNTEAFF. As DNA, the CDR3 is TGTGCCAGCACGGAGTTCCAGGGAAACACTGAAGCTTTCTTT.

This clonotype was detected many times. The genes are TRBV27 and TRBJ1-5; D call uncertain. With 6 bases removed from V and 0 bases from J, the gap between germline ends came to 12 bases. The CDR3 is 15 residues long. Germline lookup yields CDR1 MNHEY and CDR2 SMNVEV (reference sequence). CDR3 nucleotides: TGTGCCAGCAGCCAATCCCCTTATAGCAATCAGCCCCAGCATTTT. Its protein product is CASSQSPYSNQPQHF.

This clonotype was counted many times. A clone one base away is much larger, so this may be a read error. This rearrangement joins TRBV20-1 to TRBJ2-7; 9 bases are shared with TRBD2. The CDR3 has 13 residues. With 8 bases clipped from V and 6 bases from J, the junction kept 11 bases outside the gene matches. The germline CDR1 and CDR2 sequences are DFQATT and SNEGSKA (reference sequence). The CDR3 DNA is TGCAGTTCTCCAGATAGCGGGAGTTTCGAGCAGTACTTC. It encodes CSSPDSGSFEQYF.

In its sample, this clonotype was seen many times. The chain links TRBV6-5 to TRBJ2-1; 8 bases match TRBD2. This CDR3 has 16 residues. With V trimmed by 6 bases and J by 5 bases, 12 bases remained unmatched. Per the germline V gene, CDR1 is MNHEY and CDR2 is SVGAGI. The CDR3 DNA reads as TGTGCCAGCAGCCGTACTAGCGGAGGTCGTAACAATGAGCAGTTCTTC. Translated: CASSRTSGGRNNEQFF.

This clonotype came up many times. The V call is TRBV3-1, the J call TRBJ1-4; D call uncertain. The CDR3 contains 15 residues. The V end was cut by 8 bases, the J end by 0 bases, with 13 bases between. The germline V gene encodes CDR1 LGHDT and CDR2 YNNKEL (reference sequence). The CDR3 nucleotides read TGTGCCAGCCCGGACTCGTGTGCAACTAATGAAAAACTGTTTTTT. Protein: CASPDSCATNEKLFF. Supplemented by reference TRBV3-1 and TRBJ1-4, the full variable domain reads DTAVSQTPKYLVTQMGNDKSIKCEQNLGHDTMYWYKQDSKKFLKIMFSYNNKELIINETVPNRFSPKSPDKAHLNLHINSLELGDSAVYFCASPDSCATNEKLFFGSGTQLSVL.

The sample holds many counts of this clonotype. CDR3 residues: CASSSNEKLFF. CDR3 nucleotide sequence: TGTGCCAGCAGTTCGAATGAAAAACTGTTTTTT. This chain links TRBV12-3 or TRBV12-4 with TRBJ1-4, with D hard to call. V lost 4 bases and J 5 bases, leaving 2 bases between the germline ends. CDR3 length: 11 residues.

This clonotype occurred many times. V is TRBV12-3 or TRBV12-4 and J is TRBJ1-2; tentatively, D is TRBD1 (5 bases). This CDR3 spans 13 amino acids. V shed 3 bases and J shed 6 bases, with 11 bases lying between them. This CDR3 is CASSFGARDGYTF. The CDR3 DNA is TGTGCCAGCAGTTTCGGGGCACGGGATGGCTACACCTTC.